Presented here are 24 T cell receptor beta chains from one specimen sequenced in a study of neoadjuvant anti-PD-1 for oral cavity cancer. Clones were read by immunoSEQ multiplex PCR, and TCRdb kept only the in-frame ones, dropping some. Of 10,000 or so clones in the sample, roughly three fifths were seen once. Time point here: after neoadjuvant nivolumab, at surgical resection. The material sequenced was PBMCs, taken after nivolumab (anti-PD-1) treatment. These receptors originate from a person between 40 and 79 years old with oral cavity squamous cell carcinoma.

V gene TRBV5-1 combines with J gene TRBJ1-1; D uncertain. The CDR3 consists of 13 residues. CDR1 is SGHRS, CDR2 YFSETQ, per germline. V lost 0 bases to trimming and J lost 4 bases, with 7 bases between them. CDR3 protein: CASSLGRGTEAFF. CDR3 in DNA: TGCGCCAGCAGCTTGGGCCGGGGCACTGAAGCTTTCTTT.

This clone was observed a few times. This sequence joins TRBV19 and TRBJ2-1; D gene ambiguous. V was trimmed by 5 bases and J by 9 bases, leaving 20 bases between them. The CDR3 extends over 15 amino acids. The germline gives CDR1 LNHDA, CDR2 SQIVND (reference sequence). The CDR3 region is CASSYPGLRGTEQFF. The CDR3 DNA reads TGTGCCAGTAGTTACCCCGGGTTAAGAGGTACTGAGCAGTTCTTC.

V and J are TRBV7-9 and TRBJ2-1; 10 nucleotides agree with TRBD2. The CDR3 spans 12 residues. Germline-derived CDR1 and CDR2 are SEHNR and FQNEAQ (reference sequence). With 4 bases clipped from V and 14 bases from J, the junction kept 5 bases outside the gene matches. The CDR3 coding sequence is TGTGCCAGCAGCTCTAGCGGGAGAGGGAAGTTCTTC. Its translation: CASSSSGRGKFF.

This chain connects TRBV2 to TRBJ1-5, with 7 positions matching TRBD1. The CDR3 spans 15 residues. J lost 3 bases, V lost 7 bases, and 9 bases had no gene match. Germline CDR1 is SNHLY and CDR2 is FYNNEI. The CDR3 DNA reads TGTGCCAGCACGTCCGGGACAGTTTTCAATCAGCCCCAGCATTTT. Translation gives CASTSGTVFNQPQHF. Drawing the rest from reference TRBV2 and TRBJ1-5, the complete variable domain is EPEVTQTPSHQVTQMGQEVILRCVPISNHLYFYWYRQILGQKVEFLVSFYNNEISEKSEIFDDQFSVERPDGSNFTLKIRSTKLEDSAMYFCASTSGTVFNQPQHFGDGTRLSIL.

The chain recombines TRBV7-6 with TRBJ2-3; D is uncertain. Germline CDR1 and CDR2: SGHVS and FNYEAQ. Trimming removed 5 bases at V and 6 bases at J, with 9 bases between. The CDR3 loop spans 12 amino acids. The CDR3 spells CASSPLGDTQYF. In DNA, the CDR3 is TGTGCCAGCAGCCCCCTAGGGGATACGCAGTATTTT.

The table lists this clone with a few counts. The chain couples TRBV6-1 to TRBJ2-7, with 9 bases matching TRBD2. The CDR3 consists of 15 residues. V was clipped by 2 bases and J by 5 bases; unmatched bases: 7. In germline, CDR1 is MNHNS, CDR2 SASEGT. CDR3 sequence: CASSESPSGIDEQYF. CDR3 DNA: TGTGCCAGCAGTGAAAGCCCTAGCGGGATCGACGAGCAGTACTTC.

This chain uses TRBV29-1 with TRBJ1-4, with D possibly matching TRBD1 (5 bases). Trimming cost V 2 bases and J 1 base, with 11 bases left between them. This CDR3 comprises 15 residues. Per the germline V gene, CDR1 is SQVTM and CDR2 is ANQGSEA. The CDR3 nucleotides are TGCAGCGTTGAATCAGGGTCGGTAACTAATGAAAAACTGTTTTTT. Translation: CSVESGSVTNEKLFF.

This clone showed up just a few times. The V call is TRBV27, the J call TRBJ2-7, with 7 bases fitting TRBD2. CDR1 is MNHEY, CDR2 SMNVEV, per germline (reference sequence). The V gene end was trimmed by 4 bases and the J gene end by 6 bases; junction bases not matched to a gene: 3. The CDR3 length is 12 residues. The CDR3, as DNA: TGTGCCAGCAGTTCGGGGGGTCGCGAGCAGTACTTC. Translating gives CASSSGGREQYF.

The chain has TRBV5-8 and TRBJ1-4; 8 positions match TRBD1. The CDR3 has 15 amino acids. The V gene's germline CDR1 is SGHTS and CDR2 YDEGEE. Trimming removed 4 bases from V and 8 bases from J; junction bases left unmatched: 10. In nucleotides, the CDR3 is TGTGCCAGCAGCCAAGGTCGACAGGGGATCGAAAAACTGTTTTTT. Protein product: CASSQGRQGIEKLFF.

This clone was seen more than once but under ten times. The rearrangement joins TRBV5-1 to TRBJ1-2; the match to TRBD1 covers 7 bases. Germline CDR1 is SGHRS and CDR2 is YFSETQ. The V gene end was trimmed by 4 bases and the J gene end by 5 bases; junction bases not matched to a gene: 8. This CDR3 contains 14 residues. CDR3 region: CASSTGQAQYGYTF. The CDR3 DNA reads TGCGCCAGCAGCACCGGACAGGCCCAATATGGCTACACCTTC.

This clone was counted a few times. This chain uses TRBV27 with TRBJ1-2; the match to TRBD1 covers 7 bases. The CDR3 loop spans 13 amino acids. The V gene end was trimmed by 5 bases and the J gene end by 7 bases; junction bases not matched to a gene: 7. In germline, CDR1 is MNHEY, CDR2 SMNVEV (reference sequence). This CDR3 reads CASSPDRDLGYTF. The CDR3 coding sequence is TGTGCCAGCAGTCCTGACAGGGATCTTGGCTACACCTTC.

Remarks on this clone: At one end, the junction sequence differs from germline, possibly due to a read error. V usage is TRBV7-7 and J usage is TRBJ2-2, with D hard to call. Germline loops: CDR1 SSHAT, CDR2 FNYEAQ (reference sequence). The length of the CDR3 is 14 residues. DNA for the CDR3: TGTGCTAGCAGCCCCATCCGAAACACCGGGGAGCTGTTTTTT. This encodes CASSPIRNTGELFF.

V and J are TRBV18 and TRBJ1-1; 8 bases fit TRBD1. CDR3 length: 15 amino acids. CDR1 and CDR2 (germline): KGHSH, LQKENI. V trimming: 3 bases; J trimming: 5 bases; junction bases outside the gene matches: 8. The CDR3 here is CASSPERTGRTEAFF. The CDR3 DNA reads TGTGCCAGCTCACCTGAACGGACAGGGCGGACTGAAGCTTTCTTT.

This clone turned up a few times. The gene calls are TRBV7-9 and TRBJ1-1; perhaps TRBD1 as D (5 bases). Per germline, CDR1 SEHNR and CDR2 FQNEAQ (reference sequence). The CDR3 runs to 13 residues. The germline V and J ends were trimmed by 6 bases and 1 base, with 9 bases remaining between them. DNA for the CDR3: TGTGCCAGCAGTTTTCAGGGGAACACTGAAGCTTTCTTT. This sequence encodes CASSFQGNTEAFF.

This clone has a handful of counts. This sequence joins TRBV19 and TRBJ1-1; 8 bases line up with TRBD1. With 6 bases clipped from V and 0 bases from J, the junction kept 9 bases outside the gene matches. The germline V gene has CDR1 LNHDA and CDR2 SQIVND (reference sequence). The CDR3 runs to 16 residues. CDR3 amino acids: CASRKDREGMNTEAFF. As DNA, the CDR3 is TGTGCCAGTAGAAAGGACAGGGAGGGAATGAACACTGAAGCTTTCTTT.

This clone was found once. The chain's CDR3 is CASRNTGQGADIQYF. The CDR3 DNA sequence: TGTGCCAGCCGCAATACGGGACAGGGGGCGGACATTCAGTACTTC. The chain employs TRBV7-9 and TRBJ2-4; 12 nucleotides line up with TRBD1. The CDR3 totals 15 residues. V lost 8 bases to trimming and J lost 8 bases; unmatched junction nucleotides: 10. Per germline, CDR1 SEHNR and CDR2 FQNEAQ (reference sequence).

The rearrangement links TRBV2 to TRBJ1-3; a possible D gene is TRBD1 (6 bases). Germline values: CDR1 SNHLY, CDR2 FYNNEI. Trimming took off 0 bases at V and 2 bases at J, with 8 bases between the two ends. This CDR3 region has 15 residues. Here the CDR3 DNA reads TGTGCCAGCAGTGAAGCGAGACAGGCTGGAAACACCATATATTTT. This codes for CASSEARQAGNTIYF. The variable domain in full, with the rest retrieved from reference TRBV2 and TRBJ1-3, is EPEVTQTPSHQVTQMGQEVILRCVPISNHLYFYWYRQILGQKVEFLVSFYNNEISEKSEIFDDQFSVERPDGSNFTLKIRSTKLEDSAMYFCASSEARQAGNTIYFGEGSWLTVV.

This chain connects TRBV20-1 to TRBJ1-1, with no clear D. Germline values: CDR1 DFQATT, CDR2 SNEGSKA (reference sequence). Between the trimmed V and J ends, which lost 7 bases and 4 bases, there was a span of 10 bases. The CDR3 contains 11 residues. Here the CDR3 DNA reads TGCAGTGTTCACCGGCTCACTGAAGCTTTCTTT. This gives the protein CSVHRLTEAFF.

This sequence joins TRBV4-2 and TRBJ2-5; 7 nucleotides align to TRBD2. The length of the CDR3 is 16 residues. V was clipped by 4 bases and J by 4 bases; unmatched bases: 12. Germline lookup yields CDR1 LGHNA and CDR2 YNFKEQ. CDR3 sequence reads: CASSPGLGLAGETQYF. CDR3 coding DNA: TGTGCCAGCAGCCCCGGACTAGGGCTAGCAGGAGAGACCCAGTACTTC.

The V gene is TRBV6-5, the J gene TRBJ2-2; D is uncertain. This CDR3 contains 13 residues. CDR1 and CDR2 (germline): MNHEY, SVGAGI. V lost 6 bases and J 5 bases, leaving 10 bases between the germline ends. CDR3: CASRSLSTGELFF. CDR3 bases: TGTGCCAGCAGATCCCTCAGTACCGGGGAGCTGTTTTTT.

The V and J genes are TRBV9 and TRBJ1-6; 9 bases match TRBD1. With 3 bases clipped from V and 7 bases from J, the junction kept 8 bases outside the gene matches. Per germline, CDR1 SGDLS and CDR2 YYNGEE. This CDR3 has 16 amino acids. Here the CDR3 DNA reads TGTGCCAGCAGCGCCGCCGGGACAGGGAACAATTCACCCCTCCACTTT. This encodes CASSAAGTGNNSPLHF. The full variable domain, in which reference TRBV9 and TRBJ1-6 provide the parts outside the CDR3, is DSGVTQTPKHLITATGQRVTLRCSPRSGDLSVYWYQQSLDQGLQFLIQYYNGEERAKGNILERFSAQQFPDLHSELNLSSLELGDSALYFCASSAAGTGNNSPLHFGNGTRLTVT.

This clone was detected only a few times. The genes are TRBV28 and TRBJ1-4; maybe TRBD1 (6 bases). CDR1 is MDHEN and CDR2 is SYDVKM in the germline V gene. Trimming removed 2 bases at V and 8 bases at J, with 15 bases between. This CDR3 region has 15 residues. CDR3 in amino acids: CASSLHGGGKEKLFF. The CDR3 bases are TGTGCCAGCAGTTTACATGGGGGCGGAAAGGAAAAACTGTTTTTT. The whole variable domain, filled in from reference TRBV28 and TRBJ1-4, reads DVKVTQSSRYLVKRTGEKVFLECVQDMDHENMFWYRQDPGLGLRLIYFSYDVKMKEKGDIPEGYSVSREKKERFSLILESASTNQTSMYLCASSLHGGGKEKLFFGSGTQLSVL.

CDR3 nucleotide sequence: TGTGCCAGCAGCCCTCGGACAGGGGGAAACGAGCAGTACTTC. Translation gives CASSPRTGGNEQYF. The V and J genes are TRBV7-9 and TRBJ2-7; 10 nucleotides line up with TRBD1. The CDR3 extends over 14 amino acids. CDR1 SEHNR and CDR2 FQNEAQ come from the germline V gene (reference sequence). J gave up 5 bases and V 5 bases, and 6 bases lay outside the gene matches. Based on the CDR3 plus reference TRBV7-9 and TRBJ2-7, the full variable domain is DTGVSQNPRHKITKRGQNVTFRCDPISEHNRLYWYRQTLGQGPEFLTYFQNEAQLEKSRLLSDRFSAERPKGSFSTLEIQRTEQGDSAMYLCASSPRTGGNEQYFGPGTRLTVT.

The CDR3 region is CASSYQGGWRETQYF. In nucleotides, the CDR3 is TGTGCCAGCAGTTACCAAGGGGGGTGGCGGGAGACCCAGTACTTC. The J gene is TRBJ2-5, the V gene TRBV6-5; either TRBD1 or TRBD2 may fit D (6 bases each). The V and J ends lost 2 bases and 5 bases respectively, with 15 bases between them. This CDR3 is 15 amino acids long. The germline V gene encodes CDR1 MNHEY and CDR2 SVGAGI.